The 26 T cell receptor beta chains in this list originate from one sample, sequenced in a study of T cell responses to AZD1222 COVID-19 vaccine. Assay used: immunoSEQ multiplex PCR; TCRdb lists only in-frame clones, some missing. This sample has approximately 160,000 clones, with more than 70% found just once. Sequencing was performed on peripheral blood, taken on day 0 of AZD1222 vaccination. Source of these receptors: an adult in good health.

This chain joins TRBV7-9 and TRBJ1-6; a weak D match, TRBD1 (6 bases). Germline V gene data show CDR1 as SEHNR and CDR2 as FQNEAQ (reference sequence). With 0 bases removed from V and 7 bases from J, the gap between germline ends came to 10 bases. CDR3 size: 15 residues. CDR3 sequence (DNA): TGTGCCAGCAGCTTAGCACAGGGTAGGAATTCACCCCTCCACTTT. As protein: CASSLAQGRNSPLHF.

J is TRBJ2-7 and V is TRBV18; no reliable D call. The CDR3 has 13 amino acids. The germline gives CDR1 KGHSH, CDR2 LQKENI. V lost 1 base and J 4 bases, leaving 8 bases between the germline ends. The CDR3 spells CASSPLGGYEQYF. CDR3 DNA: TGTGCCAGCTCACCACTAGGTGGATACGAGCAGTACTTC.

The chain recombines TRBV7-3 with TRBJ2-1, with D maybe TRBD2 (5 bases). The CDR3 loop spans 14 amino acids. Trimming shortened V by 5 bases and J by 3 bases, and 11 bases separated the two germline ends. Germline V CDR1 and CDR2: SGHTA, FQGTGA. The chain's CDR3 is CASSTRTSYNEQFF. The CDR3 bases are TGTGCCAGCAGCACCCGAACTAGCTACAATGAGCAGTTCTTC.

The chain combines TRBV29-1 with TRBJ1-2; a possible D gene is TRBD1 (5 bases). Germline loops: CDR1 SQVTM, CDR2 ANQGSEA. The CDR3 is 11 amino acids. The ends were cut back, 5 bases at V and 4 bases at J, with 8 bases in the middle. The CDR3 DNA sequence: TGCAGCGTTATGGGGACCTATGGCTACACCTTC. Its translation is CSVMGTYGYTF.

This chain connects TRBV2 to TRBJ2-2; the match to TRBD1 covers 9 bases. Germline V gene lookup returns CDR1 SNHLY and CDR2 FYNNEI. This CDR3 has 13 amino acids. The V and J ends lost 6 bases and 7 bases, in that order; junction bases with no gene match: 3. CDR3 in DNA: TGTGCCAGCAGGGACAGGGGTCACGGGGAGCTGTTTTTT. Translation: CASRDRGHGELFF.

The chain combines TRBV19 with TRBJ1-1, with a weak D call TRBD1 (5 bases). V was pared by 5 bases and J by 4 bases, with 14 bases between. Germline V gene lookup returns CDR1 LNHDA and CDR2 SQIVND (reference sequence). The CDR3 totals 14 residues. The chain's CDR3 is CASSQFGAFTEAFF. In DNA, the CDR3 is TGTGCCAGTAGTCAATTTGGGGCGTTCACTGAAGCTTTCTTT.

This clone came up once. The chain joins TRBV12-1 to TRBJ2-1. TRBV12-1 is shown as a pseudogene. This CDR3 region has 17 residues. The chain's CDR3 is CASSPDPSGGVYNEQFF. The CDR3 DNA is TGTGCCAGCAGCCCCGACCCCTCAGGGGGGGTTTACAATGAGCAGTTCTTC.

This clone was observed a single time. CDR3 region: CASSQLSVSPLHF. In DNA, the CDR3 is TGCGCCAGCAGCCAATTGTCGGTTTCACCCCTCCACTTT. The chain combines TRBV4-3 with TRBJ1-6, with unresolved D. Germline CDR1 LGHNA, CDR2 YSLEER. The CDR3 is 13 residues long. V lost 2 bases to trimming and J lost 9 bases, with 8 bases between them.

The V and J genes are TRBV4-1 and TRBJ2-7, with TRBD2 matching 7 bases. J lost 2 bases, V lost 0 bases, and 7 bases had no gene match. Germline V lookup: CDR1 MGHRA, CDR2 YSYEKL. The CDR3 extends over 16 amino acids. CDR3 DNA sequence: TGCGCCAGCAGCCAAGAGTATAGGGGACTACCCTACGAGCAGTACTTC. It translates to CASSQEYRGLPYEQYF.

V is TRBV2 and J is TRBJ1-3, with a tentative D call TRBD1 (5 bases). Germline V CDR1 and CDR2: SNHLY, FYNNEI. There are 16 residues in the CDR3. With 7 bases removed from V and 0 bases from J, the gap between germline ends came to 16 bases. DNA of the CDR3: TGTGCCAGCACGGATGTACAGGCGTTCTCTGGAAACACCATATATTTT. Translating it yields CASTDVQAFSGNTIYF.

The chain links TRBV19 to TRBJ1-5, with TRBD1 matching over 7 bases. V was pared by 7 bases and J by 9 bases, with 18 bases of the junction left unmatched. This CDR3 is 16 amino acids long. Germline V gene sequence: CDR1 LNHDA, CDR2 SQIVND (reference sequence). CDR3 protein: CASIKGSGWDSWPQHF. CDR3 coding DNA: TGTGCCAGTATCAAAGGATCTGGCTGGGACAGTTGGCCCCAGCATTTT.

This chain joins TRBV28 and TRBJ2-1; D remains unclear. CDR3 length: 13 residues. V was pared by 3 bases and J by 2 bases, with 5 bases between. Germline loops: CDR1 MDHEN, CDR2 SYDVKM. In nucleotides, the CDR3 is TGTGCCAGCAGTTTCTTTACCTACAATGAGCAGTTCTTC. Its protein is CASSFFTYNEQFF. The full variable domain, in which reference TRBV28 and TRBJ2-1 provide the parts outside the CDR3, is DVKVTQSSRYLVKRTGEKVFLECVQDMDHENMFWYRQDPGLGLRLIYFSYDVKMKEKGDIPEGYSVSREKKERFSLILESASTNQTSMYLCASSFFTYNEQFFGPGTRLTVL.

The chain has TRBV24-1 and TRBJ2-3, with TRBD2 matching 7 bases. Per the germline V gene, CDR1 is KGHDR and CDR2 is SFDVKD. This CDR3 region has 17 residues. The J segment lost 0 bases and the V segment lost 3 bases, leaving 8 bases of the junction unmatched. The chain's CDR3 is CATSDPGEGSSTDTQYF. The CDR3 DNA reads TGTGCCACCAGTGATCCGGGGGAGGGTTCTAGCACAGATACGCAGTATTTT.

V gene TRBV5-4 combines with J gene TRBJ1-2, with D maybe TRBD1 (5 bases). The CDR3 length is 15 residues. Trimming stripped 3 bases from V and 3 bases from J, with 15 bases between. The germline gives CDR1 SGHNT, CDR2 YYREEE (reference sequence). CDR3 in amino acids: CASSSPRGYDYGYTF. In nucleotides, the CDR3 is TGTGCCAGCAGCTCTCCTCGGGGGTACGACTATGGCTACACCTTC.

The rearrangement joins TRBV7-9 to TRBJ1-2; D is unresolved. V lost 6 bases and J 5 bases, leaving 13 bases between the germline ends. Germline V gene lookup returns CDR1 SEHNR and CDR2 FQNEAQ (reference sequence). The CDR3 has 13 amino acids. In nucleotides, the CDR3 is TGTGCCAGCAGACCCGGAGGCGGGTATGGCTACACCTTC. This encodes CASRPGGGYGYTF.

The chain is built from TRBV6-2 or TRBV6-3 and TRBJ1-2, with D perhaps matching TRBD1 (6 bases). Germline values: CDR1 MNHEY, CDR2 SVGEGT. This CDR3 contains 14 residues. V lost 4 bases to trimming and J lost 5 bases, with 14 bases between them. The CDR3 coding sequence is TGTGCCAGCAGTTGGAAGACAGGTGCTTATGGCTACACCTTC. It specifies CASSWKTGAYGYTF.

CDR3 residues: CASRLGGQGNYGYTF. CDR3 nucleotides: TGTGCAAGTCGCTTAGGAGGGCAGGGAAACTATGGCTACACCTTC. The rearrangement uses TRBV12-2 and TRBJ1-2. TRBV12-2 is flagged as a pseudogene. The CDR3 is 15 residues long.

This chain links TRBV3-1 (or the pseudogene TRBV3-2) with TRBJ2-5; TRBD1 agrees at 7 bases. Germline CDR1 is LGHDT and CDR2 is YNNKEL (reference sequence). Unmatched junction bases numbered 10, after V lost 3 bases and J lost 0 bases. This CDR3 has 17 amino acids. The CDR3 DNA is TGTGCCAGCAGCCAGATTACAGGGGAAGGGGACCAAGAGACCCAGTACTTC. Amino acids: CASSQITGEGDQETQYF.

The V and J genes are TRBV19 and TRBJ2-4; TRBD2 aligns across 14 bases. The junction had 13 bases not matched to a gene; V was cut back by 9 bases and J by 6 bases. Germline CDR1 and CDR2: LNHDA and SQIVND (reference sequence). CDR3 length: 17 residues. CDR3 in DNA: TGTGCCAGCTCGGGACTAGCGGGAGAGTCTTCAAGAAACATTCAGTACTTC. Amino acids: CASSGLAGESSRNIQYF.

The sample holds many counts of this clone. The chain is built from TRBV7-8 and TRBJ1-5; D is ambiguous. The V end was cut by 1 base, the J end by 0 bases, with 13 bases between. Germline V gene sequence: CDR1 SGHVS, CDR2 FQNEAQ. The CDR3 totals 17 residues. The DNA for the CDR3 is TGTGCCAGCAGCTTAGAGTGGTCAGCGAGTAGCAATCAGCCCCAGCATTTT. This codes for CASSLEWSASSNQPQHF.

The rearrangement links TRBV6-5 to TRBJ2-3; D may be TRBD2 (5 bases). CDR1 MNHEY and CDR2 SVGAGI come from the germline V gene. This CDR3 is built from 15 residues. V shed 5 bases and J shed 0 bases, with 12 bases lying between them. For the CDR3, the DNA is TGTGCCAGCAGTCGGAGCGGTCCTAGCACAGATACGCAGTATTTT. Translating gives CASSRSGPSTDTQYF.

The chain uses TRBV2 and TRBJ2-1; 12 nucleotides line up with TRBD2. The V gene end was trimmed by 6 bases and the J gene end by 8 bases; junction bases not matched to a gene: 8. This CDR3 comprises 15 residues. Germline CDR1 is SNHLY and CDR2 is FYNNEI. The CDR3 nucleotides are TGTGCCAGCAGCCTGACTAGCGGGAGCATCGATGAGCAGTTCTTC. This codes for CASSLTSGSIDEQFF.

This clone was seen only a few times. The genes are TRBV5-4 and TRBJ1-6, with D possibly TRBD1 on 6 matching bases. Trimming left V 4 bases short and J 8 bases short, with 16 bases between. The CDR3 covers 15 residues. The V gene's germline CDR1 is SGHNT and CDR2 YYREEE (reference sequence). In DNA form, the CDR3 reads TGTGCCAGCAGCGAGACTCGGGACACTCATTCACCCCTCCACTTT. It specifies CASSETRDTHSPLHF.

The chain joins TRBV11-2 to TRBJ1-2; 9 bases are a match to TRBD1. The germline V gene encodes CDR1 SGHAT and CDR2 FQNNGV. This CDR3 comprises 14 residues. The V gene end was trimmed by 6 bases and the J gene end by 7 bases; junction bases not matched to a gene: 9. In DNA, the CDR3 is TGTGCCAGCAGTAGGACAGGGGACAATATTGGCTACACCTTC. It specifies CASSRTGDNIGYTF.

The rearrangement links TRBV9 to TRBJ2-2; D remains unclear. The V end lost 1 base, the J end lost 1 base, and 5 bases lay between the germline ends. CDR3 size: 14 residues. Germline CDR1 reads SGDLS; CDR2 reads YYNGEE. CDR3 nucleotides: TGTGCCAGCAGCGTACGGCAGAACACCGGGGAGCTGTTTTTT. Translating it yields CASSVRQNTGELFF.

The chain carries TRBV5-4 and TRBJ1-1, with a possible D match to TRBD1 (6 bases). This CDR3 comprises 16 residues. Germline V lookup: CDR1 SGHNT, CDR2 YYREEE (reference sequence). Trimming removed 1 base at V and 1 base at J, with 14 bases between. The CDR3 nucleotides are TGTGCCAGCAGCTTGCTCGGGGGGGCCCCGAACACTGAAGCTTTCTTT. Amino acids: CASSLLGGAPNTEAFF.